This entry is about one T cell receptor beta chain. At the DNA level, this CDR3 is encoded by other sequences in the same sample as well. This sample is drawn from a study of glioma-infiltrating T cells after dendritic cell vaccination. Repertoires were generated with immunoSEQ multiplex PCR, while TCRdb's copy carries only in-frame clones and drops some. The table records about 96,000 clones, 70% to 80% of them present only once. Material: blood, obtained before dendritic cell vaccination. The TCR was taken from a human donor with glioblastoma.

In nucleotides, the CDR3 is TGCGCCAGCAGCCAAGGCCCTGACAGGGTGGGAGAGACCCAGTACTTC. Its protein product is CASSQGPDRVGETQYF. The chain recombines TRBV4-1 with TRBJ2-5; 7 bases align to TRBD1. Germline assignment: CDR1 MGHRA and CDR2 YSYEKL. Unmatched junction bases numbered 9, after V lost 1 base and J lost 4 bases. The CDR3 runs 16 residues.